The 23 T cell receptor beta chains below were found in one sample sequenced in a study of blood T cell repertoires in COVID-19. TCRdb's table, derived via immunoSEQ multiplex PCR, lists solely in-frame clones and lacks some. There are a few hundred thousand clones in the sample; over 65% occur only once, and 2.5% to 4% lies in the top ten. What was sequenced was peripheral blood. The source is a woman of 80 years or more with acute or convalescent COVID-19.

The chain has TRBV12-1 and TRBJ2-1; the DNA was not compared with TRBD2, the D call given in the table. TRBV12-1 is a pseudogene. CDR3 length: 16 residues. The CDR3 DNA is TGTGCCAGCAGCTTTACCGAGGGCAGCTCCTACAATGAGCAGTTCTTC. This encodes CASSFTEGSSYNEQFF.

The CDR3 DNA follows: TGTGCCAGCAGTGAAGCGCACTTTTTCGCTAGCGGGGGAAGCTCCTACAATGAGCAGTTCTTC. Translating it yields CASSEAHFFASGGSSYNEQFF. This chain uses TRBV6-1 with TRBJ2-1; the match to TRBD2 covers 10 bases. The germline V gene encodes CDR1 MNHNS and CDR2 SASEGT. V lost 0 bases to trimming and J lost 0 bases; unmatched junction nucleotides: 14. The CDR3 runs to 21 residues.

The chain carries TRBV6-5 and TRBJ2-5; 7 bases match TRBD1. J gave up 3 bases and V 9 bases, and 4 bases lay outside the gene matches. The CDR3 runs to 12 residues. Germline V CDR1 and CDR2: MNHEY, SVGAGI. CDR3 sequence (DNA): TGTGCCAGTACCGGGACAGAAGAGACCCAGTACTTC. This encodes CASTGTEETQYF.

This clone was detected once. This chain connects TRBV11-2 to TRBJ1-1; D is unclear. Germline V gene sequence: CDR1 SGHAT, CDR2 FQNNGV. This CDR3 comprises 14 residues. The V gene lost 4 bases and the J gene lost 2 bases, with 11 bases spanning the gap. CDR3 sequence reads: CASSSFSGNTEAFF. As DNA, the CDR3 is TGTGCCAGCAGCTCCTTTTCAGGTAACACTGAAGCTTTCTTT.

This CDR3 is CASSYGTSGRTDTQYF. The DNA of the CDR3 is TGTGCCAGCAGTTACGGGACTAGCGGACGCACAGATACGCAGTATTTT. The chain combines TRBV6-5 with TRBJ2-3, with TRBD2 identical over 11 bases. V lost 2 bases to trimming and J lost 1 base; unmatched junction nucleotides: 2. CDR1 and CDR2 (germline): MNHEY, SVGAGI. The CDR3 length is 16 residues.

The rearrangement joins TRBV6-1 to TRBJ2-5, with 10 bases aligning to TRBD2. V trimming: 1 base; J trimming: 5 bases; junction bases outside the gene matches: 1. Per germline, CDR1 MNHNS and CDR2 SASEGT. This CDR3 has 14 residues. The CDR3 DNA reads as TGTGCCAGCAGTGAAGGGGGACTAGCGGAGACCCAGTACTTC. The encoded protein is CASSEGGLAETQYF.

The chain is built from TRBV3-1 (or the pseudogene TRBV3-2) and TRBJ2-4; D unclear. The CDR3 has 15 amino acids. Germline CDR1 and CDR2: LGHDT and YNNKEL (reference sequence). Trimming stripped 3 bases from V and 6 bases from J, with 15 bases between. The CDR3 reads CASSQGRTQANIQYF. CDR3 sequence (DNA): TGTGCCAGCAGCCAGGGTCGAACCCAGGCAAACATTCAGTACTTC.

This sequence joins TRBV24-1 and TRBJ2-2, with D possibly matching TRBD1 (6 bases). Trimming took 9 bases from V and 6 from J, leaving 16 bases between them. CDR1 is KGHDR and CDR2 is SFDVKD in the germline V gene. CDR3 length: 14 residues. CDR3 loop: CATGDRMTPGELFF. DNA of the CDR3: TGTGCCACCGGCGACAGGATGACCCCCGGGGAGCTGTTTTTT.

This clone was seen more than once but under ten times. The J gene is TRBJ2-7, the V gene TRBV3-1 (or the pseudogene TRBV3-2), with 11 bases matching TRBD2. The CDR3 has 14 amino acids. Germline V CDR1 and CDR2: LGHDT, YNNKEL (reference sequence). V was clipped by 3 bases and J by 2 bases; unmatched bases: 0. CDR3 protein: CASSQTSGTYEQYF. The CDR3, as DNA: TGTGCCAGCAGCCAGACTAGCGGGACCTACGAGCAGTACTTC.

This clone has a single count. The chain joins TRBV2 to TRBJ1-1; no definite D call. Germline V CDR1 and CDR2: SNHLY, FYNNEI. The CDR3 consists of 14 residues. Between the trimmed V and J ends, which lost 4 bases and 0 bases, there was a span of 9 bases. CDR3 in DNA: TGTGCCAGCAGTGGGAGGCTCTTGAACACTGAAGCTTTCTTT. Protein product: CASSGRLLNTEAFF.

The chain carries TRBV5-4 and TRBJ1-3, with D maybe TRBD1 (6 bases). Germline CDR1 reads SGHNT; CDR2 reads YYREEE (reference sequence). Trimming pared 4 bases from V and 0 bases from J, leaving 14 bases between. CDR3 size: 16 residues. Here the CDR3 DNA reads TGTGCCAGCAGCACCCGGACAGCTGCCTCTGGAAACACCATATATTTT. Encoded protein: CASSTRTAASGNTIYF.

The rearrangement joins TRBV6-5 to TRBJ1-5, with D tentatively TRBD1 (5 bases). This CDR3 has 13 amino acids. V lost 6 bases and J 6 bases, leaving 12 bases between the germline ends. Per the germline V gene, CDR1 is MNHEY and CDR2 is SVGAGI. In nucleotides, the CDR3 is TGTGCCAGCAGAAGGGGTGTCGCTCAGCCCCAGCATTTT. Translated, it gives CASRRGVAQPQHF.

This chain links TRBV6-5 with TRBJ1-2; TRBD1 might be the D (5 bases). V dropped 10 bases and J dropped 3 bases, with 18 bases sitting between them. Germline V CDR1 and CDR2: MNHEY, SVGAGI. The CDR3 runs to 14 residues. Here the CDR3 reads CATMTVTSHYGYTF. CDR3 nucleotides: TGTGCCACCATGACAGTAACTTCCCACTATGGCTACACCTTC.

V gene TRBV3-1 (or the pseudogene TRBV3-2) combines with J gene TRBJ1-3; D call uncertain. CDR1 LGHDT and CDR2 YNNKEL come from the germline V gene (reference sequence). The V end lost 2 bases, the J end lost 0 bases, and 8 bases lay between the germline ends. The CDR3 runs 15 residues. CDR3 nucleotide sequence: TGTGCCAGCAGCCAAACAGTTCTCTCTGGAAACACCATATATTTT. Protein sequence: CASSQTVLSGNTIYF.

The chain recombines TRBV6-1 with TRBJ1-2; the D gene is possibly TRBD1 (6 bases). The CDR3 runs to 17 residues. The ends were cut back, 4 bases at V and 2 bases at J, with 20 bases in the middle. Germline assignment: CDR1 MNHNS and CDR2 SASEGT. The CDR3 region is CASSALGLGADNYGYTF. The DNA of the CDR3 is TGTGCCAGCAGTGCCTTAGGGTTGGGGGCAGACAACTATGGCTACACCTTC.

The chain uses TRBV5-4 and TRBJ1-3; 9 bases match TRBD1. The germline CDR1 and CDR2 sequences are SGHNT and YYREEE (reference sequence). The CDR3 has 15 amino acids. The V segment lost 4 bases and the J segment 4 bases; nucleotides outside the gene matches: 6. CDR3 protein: CASSRAGTGGNTIYF. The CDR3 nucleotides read TGTGCCAGCAGCCGAGCAGGGACAGGGGGAAACACCATATATTTT.

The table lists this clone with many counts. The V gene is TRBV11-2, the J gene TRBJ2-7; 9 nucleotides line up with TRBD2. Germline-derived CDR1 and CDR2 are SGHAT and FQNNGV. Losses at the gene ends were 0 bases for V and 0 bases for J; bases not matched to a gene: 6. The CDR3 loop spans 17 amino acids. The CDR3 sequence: CASSLDRIAGVSYEQYF. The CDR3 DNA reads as TGTGCCAGCAGCTTAGATAGGATAGCGGGAGTCTCCTACGAGCAGTACTTC.

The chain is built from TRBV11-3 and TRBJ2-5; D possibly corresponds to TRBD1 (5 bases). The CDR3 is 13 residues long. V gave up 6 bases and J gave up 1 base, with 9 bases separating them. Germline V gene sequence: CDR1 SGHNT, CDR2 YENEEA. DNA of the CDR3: TGTGCCAGCAGTATTGGGGCCCAAGAGACCCAGTACTTC. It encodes CASSIGAQETQYF.

CDR3 region: CASSTGTENGYTF. The CDR3 coding sequence is TGTGCCAGCAGTACCGGGACAGAAAATGGCTACACCTTC. V gene TRBV6-5 combines with J gene TRBJ1-2; 7 positions match TRBD1. The V gene's germline CDR1 is MNHEY and CDR2 SVGAGI. CDR3 length equals 13 residues. V dropped 5 bases and J dropped 6; count of bases not matched to a gene: 6.

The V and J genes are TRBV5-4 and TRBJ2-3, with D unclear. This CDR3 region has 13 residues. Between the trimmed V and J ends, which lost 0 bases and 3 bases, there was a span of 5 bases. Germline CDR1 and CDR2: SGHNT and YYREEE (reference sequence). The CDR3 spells CASSLADTDTQYF. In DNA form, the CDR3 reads TGTGCCAGCAGCTTGGCAGATACAGATACGCAGTATTTT.

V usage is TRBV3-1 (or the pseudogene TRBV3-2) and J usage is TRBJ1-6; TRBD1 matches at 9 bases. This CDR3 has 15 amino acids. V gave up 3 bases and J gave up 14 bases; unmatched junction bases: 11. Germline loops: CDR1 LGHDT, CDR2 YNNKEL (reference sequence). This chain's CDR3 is CASSQPGTGLGTLHF. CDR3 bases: TGTGCCAGCAGCCAGCCCGGGACAGGGCTGGGCACCCTCCACTTT.

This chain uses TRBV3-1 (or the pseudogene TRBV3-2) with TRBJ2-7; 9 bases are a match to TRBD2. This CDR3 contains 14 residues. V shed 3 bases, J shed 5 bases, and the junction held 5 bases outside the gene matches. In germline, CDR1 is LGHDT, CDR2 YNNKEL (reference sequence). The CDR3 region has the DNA TGTGCCAGCAGCCAGTCCGGGACTAGCAACGAGCAGTACTTC. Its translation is CASSQSGTSNEQYF.

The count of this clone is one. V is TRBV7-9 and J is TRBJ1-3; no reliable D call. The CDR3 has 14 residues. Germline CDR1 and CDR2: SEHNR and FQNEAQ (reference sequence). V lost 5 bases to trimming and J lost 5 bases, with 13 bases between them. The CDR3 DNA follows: TGTGCCAGCAGCGTTCCGATGAGTAGAAACACCATATATTTT. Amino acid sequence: CASSVPMSRNTIYF.